One sample yielded the 11 T cell receptor beta chains listed below, sequenced in a study of spatial heterogeneity in lung cancer. From the 5' RACE reads, TCRdb called clonotypes with MiXCR, one entry per CDR3 protein. Of 40,000 to 45,000 distinct CDR3 sequences in the sample, nearly 7% were seen once. The sample's time point: sample taken at primary tumor resection. The sample in question was PBMCs, obtained at surgery. The receptors here all came from a female donor with early-stage non-small cell lung cancer.

Remarks on this clonotype: Its ends do not fully match the called genes, so a read error is possible. The J gene is TRBJ2-3, the V gene TRBV9, with 8 nucleotides matching TRBD1. From germline, CDR1 is SGDLS and CDR2 YYNGEE. This CDR3 region has 19 residues. CDR3 region: CASSAHGTGAPASTDTRYF. For the CDR3, the DNA is TGTGCCAGCAGCGCCCATGGGACAGGCGCCCCCGCTAGCACAGATACGCGGTATTTT. Looking up the rest from reference TRBV9 and TRBJ2-3 gives the full variable domain: DSGVTQTPKHLITATGQRVTLRCSPRSGDLSVYWYQQSLDQGLQFLIQYYNGEERAKGNILERFSAQQFPDLHSELNLSSLELGDSALYFCASSAHGTGAPASTDTRYFGPGTRLTVL.

This rearrangement joins TRBV6-2 or TRBV6-3 to TRBJ1-1, with 11 bases aligning to TRBD1. The junction had 12 bases not matched to a gene; V was cut back by 6 bases and J by 0 bases. This CDR3 spans 18 amino acids. The germline CDR1 and CDR2 sequences are MNHEY and SVGEGT. The CDR3 DNA sequence: TGTGCCAGCAGATGGACAGGGGGCGACGCGGGGATGAACACTGAAGCTTTCTTT. Its protein product is CASRWTGGDAGMNTEAFF.

The J gene is TRBJ1-1, the V gene TRBV11-3; TRBD1 might be the D (6 bases). CDR3 size: 14 residues. Deletions cut 1 base from V and 4 bases from J, with 10 bases between. Per germline, CDR1 SGHNT and CDR2 YENEEA. In DNA form, the CDR3 reads TGTGCCAGCAGCTTAGTGGGAGGGGGCACTGAAGCTTTCTTT. Translated, it gives CASSLVGGGTEAFF.

At least ten counts were recorded for this clonotype. The CDR3 loop is CASSLPPTSVGELFF. Here the CDR3 DNA reads TGTGCCAGCAGCCTCCCCCCTACTTCCGTCGGGGAGCTGTTTTTT. The chain employs TRBV7-9 and TRBJ2-2, with unresolved D. Germline V gives CDR1 SEHNR, CDR2 FQNEAQ (reference sequence). CDR3 length: 15 amino acids. The ends were cut back, 5 bases at V and 7 bases at J, with 17 bases in the middle.

This clonotype was recorded a few times. The chain carries TRBV2 and TRBJ2-7, with D possibly being TRBD1 (6 bases). The CDR3 totals 14 residues. Trimming removed 7 bases from V and 3 bases from J, with 16 bases in between. From germline, CDR1 is SNHLY and CDR2 FYNNEI. Here the CDR3 DNA reads TGTGCCAGCACCACACAGGGTTCGGGCTACGAGCAGTACTTC. Translating it yields CASTTQGSGYEQYF.

This clonotype was picked up many times. The chain recombines TRBV5-6 with TRBJ1-2, with 7 bases fitting TRBD1. The V and J ends lost 1 base and 4 bases, in that order; junction bases with no gene match: 10. Germline CDR1 SGHDT, CDR2 YYEEEE. There are 16 residues in the CDR3. The CDR3 reads CASSLRQGLGSYGYTF. In DNA, the CDR3 is TGTGCCAGCAGCTTGAGACAGGGACTAGGATCCTATGGCTACACCTTC.

The table lists this clonotype with many counts. This chain joins TRBV9 and TRBJ1-1; D ambiguous. Germline V gene sequence: CDR1 SGDLS, CDR2 YYNGEE. Deletions cut 2 bases from V and 5 bases from J, with 13 bases between. The CDR3 has 14 residues. CDR3 in amino acids: CASSVNPRRTEAFF. CDR3 bases: TGTGCCAGCAGCGTCAATCCTCGGAGGACTGAAGCTTTCTTT.

A few counts support this clonotype. The chain combines TRBV6-2 or TRBV6-3 with TRBJ2-1; TRBD1 or TRBD2 may be the D gene (6 bases each). Trimming removed 5 bases from V and 5 bases from J, with 16 bases in between. The CDR3 has 15 residues. The germline V gene encodes CDR1 MNHEY and CDR2 SVGEGT. Here the CDR3 DNA reads TGTGCCAGCAGTCAACTTAGGGGGGCCAACAATGAGCAGTTCTTC. This translates into CASSQLRGANNEQFF.

V gene TRBV19 combines with J gene TRBJ1-1; the match to TRBD1 covers 9 bases. Germline CDR1 LNHDA, CDR2 SQIVND (reference sequence). This CDR3 comprises 16 residues. The ends lost 2 bases at V and 6 bases at J; junction bases unmatched: 10. In nucleotides, the CDR3 is TGTGCCAGTAGTATAACCGGGACAGGGAAGGAGGCTGAAGCTTTCTTT. It codes for CASSITGTGKEAEAFF.

This clonotype appeared a few times. The V and J genes are TRBV15 and TRBJ1-5; D not resolved. The CDR3 runs to 15 residues. Germline CDR1 LNHNV, CDR2 YYDKDF (reference sequence). V was pared by 1 base and J by 1 base, with 8 bases between. The CDR3 DNA reads TGTGCCACCAGCAGAGTGGACGGAAGCAATCAGCCCCAGCATTTT. Protein: CATSRVDGSNQPQHF.

This clonotype appeared a single time. The CDR3 DNA follows: TGTGCCAGCAGCTTAGCTTCGTCGGATACGCAGTATTTT. This sequence encodes CASSLASSDTQYF. This chain links TRBV7-9 with TRBJ2-3; D not certain. The V gene lost 0 bases and the J gene lost 6 bases, with 7 bases spanning the gap. The CDR3 is 13 amino acids. The germline gives CDR1 SEHNR, CDR2 FQNEAQ (reference sequence). Combining the CDR3 with reference TRBV7-9 and TRBJ2-3 gives the whole variable domain DTGVSQNPRHKITKRGQNVTFRCDPISEHNRLYWYRQTLGQGPEFLTYFQNEAQLEKSRLLSDRFSAERPKGSFSTLEIQRTEQGDSAMYLCASSLASSDTQYFGPGTRLTVL.